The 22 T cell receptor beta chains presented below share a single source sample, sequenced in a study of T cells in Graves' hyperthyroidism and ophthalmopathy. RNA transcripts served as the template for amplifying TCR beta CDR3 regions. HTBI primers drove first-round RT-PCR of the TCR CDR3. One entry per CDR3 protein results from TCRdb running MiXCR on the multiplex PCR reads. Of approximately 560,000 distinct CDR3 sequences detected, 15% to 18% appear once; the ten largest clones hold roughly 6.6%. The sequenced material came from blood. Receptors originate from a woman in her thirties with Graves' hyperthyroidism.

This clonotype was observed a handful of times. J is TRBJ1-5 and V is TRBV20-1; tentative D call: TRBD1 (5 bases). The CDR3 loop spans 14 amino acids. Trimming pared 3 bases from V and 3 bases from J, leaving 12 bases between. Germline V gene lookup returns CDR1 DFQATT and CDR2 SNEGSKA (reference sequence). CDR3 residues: CSASPGYDNQPQHF. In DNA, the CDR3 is TGCAGTGCTAGTCCAGGGTATGACAATCAGCCCCAGCATTTT.

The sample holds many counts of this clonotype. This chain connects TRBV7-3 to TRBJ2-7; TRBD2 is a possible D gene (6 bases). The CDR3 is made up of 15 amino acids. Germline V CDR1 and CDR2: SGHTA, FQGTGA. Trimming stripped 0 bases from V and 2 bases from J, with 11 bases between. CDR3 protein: CASSLTEGSPYEQYF. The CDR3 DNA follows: TGTGCCAGCAGCTTAACGGAGGGGAGCCCCTACGAGCAGTACTTC.

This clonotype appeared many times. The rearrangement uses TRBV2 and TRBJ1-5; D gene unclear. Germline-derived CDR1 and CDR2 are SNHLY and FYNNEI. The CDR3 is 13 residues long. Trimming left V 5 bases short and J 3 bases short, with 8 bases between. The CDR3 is CASSRQFNQPQHF. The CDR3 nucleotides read TGTGCCAGCAGTCGTCAGTTCAATCAGCCCCAGCATTTT. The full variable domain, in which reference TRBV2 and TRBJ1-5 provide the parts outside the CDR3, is EPEVTQTPSHQVTQMGQEVILRCVPISNHLYFYWYRQILGQKVEFLVSFYNNEISEKSEIFDDQFSVERPDGSNFTLKIRSTKLEDSAMYFCASSRQFNQPQHFGDGTRLSIL.

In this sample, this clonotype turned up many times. CDR3 protein: CASSPDWDTQYF. The CDR3 nucleotides are TGTGCCAGCAGCCCCGACTGGGATACGCAGTATTTT. The chain recombines TRBV5-6 with TRBJ2-3; D is unclear. V lost 4 bases to trimming and J lost 6 bases, with 9 bases between them. CDR3 size: 12 residues. Germline CDR1 SGHDT, CDR2 YYEEEE. Complete variable domain (other parts from reference TRBV5-6 and TRBJ2-3): DAGVTQSPTHLIKTRGQQVTLRCSPKSGHDTVSWYQQALGQGPQFIFQYYEEEERQRGNFPDRFSGHQFPNYSSELNVNALLLGDSALYLCASSPDWDTQYFGPGTRLTVL.

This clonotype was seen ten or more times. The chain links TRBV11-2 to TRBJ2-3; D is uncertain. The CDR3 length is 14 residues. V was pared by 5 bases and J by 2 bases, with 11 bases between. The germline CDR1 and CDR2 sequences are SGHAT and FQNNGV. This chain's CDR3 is CASSPIPNTDTQYF. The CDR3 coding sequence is TGTGCCAGCAGCCCGATCCCCAACACAGATACGCAGTATTTT.

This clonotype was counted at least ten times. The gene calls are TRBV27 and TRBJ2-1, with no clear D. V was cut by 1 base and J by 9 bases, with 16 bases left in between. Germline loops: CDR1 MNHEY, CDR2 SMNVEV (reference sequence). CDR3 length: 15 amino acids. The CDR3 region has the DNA TGTGCCAGCAGTTTATTCCCGGAGAATTCCGGTGAGCAGTTCTTC. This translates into CASSLFPENSGEQFF.

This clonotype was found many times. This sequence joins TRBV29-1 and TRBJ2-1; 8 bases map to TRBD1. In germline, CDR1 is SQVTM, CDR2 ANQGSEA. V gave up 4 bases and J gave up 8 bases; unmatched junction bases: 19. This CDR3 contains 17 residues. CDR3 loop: CSVAGTHVRGQPDEQFF. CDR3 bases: TGCAGCGTTGCGGGAACACACGTCAGGGGGCAGCCAGATGAGCAGTTCTTC.

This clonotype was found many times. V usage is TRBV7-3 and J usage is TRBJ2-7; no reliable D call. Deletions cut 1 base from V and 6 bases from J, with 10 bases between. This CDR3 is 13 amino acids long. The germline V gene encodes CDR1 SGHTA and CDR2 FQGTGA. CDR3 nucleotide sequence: TGTGCCAGCAGCTTAAACTCTGGTTTCGAGCAGTACTTC. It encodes CASSLNSGFEQYF. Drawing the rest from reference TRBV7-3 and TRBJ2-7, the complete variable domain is GAGVSQTPSNKVTEKGKYVELRCDPISGHTALYWYRQSLGQGPEFLIYFQGTGAADDSGLPNDRFFAVRPEGSVSTLKIQRTERGDSAVYLCASSLNSGFEQYFGPGTRLTVT.

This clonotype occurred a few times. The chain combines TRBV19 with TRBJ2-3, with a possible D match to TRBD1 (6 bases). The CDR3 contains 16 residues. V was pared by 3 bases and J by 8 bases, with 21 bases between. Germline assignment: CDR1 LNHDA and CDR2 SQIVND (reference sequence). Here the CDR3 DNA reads TGTGCCAGTAGTATCGGACAGCAATCGTCCTTCATTACGCAGTATTTT. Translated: CASSIGQQSSFITQYF. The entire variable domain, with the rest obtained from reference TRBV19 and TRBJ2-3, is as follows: DGGITQSPKYLFRKEGQNVTLSCEQNLNHDAMYWYRQDPGQGLRLIYYSQIVNDFQKGDIAEGYSVSREKKESFPLTVTSAQKNPTAFYLCASSIGQQSSFITQYFGPGTRLTVL.

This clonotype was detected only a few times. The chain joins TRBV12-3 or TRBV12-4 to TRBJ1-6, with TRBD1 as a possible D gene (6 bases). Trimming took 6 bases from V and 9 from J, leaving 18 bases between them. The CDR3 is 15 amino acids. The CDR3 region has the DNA TGTGCCAGCAGCCCCCAGGACAGTTCGGGTTCACCCCTCCACTTT. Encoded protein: CASSPQDSSGSPLHF.

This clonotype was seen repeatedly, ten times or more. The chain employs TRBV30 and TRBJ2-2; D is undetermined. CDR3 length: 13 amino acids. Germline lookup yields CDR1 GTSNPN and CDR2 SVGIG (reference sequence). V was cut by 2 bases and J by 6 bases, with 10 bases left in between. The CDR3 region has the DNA TGTGCCTGGAGTCCTCGCGAAGCCGGGGAGCTGTTTTTT. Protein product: CAWSPREAGELFF. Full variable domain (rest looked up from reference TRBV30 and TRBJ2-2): SQTIHQWPATLVQPVGSPLSLECTVEGTSNPNLYWYRQAAGRGLQLLFYSVGIGQISSEVPQNLSASRPQDRQFILSSKKLLLSDSGFYLCAWSPREAGELFFGEGSRLTVL.

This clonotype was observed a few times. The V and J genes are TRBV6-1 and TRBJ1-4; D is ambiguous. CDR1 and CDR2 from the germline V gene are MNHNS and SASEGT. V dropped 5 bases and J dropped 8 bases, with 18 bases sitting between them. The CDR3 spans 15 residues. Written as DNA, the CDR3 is TGTGCCAGCAGTCTCCGCCGGGTCCCGCGGGAAAAACTGTTTTTT. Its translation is CASSLRRVPREKLFF.

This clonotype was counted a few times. This chain's CDR3 is CASSPRVSGFSYEQYF. The CDR3 nucleotides are TGTGCCAGCAGCCCAAGGGTTAGCGGGTTCTCCTACGAGCAGTACTTC. The chain links TRBV7-6 to TRBJ2-7, with 7 bases matching TRBD2. This CDR3 is 16 amino acids long. Germline V gene data show CDR1 as SGHVS and CDR2 as FNYEAQ. The V gene end was trimmed by 5 bases and the J gene end by 0 bases; junction bases not matched to a gene: 10.

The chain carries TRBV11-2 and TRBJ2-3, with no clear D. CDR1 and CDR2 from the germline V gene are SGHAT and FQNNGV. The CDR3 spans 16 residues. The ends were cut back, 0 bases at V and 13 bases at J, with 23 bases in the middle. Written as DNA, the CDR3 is TGTGCCAGCAGCTTAGACTCTTGGAGAGTACAGACCCCTGAGTATTTT. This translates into CASSLDSWRVQTPEYF.

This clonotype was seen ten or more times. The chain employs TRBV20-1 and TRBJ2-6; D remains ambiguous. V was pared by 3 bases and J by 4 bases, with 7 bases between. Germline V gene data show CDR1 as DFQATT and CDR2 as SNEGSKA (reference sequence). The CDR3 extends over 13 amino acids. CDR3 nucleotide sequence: TGCAGTGCTAGCACTTCAGGGGCCAACGTCCTGACTTTC. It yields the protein CSASTSGANVLTF.

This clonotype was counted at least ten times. Written as DNA, the CDR3 is TGCAGCTTTCTAGCGGGGCAATACAATGAGCAGTTCTTC. Its translation is CSFLAGQYNEQFF. The V gene is TRBV20-1, the J gene TRBJ2-1, with 9 bases aligning to TRBD2. The CDR3 is 13 residues long. CDR1 is DFQATT, CDR2 SNEGSKA, per germline (reference sequence).

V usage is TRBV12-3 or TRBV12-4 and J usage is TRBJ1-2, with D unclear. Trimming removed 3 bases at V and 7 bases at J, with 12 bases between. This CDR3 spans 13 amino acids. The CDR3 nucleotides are TGTGCCAGCAGTTTGGACGAGGGTTCTGGCTACACCTTC. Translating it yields CASSLDEGSGYTF.

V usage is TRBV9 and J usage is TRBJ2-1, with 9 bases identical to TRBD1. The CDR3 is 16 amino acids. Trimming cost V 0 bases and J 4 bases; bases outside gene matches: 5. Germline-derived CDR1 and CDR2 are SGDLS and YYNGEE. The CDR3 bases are TGTGCCAGCAGCGTAGGGGGACAGGGAAATTACAATGAGCAGTTCTTC. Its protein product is CASSVGGQGNYNEQFF.

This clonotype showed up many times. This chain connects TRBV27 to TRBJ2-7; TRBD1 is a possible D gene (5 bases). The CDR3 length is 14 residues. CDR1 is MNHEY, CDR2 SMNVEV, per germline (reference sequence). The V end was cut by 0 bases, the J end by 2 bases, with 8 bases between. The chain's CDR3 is CASSLSTGPYEQYF. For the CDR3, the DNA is TGTGCCAGCAGTTTATCTACAGGCCCCTACGAGCAGTACTTC.

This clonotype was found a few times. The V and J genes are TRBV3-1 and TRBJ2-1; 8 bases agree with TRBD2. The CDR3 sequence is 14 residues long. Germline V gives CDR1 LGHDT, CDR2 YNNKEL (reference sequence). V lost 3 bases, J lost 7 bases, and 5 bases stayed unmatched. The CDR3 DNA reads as TGTGCCAGCAGCCAGACCGGGGGGGGAAATGAGCAGTTCTTC. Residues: CASSQTGGGNEQFF.

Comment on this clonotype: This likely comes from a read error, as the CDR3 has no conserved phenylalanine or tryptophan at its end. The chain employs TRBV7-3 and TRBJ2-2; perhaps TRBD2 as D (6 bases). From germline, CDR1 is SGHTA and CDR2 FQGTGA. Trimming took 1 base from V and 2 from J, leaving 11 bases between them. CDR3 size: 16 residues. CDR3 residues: CASSLNPAGNTGELFL. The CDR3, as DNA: TGTGCCAGCAGCTTAAACCCAGCGGGTAACACCGGGGAGCTGTTTCTT.

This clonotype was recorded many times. CDR3 sequence (DNA): TGCGCCAGCAGCTTGGTTGGACTAGCGGGAGAAACAGATACGCAGTATTTT. This translates into CASSLVGLAGETDTQYF. The chain carries TRBV5-1 and TRBJ2-3; 13 bases line up with TRBD2. V gave up 0 bases and J gave up 3 bases; unmatched junction bases: 4. The CDR3 covers 17 residues. Looked up from germline, CDR1 is SGHRS and CDR2 is YFSETQ.